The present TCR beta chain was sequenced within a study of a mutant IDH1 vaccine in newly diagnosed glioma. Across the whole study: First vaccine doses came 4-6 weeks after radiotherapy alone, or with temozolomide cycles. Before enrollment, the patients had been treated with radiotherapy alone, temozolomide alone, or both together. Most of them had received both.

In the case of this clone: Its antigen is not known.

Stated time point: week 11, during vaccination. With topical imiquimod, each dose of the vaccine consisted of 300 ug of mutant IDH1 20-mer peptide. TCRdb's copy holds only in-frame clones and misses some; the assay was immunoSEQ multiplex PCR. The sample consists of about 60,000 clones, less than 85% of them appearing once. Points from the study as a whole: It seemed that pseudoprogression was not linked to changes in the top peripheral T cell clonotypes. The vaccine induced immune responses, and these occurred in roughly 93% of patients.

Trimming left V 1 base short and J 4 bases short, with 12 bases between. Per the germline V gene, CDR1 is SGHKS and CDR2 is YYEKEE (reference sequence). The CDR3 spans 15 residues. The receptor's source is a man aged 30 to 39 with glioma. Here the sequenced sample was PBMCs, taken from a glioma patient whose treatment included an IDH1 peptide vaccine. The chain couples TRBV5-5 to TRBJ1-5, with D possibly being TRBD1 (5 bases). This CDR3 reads CASSLWEGSNQPQHF. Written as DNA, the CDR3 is TGTGCCAGCAGCTTGTGGGAGGGGAGTAATCAGCCCCAGCATTTT.